This T cell receptor (beta chain) appears in the sequencing data of a study of PD-L1 blockade in urothelial cancer. Study details: Prior exposure to chemotherapy in patients amounted to 0 to 3 regimens received. Blood was tested 3 weeks (second dose) and 6 weeks into treatment.

The ends were cut back, 4 bases at V and 1 base at J, with 19 bases in the middle. Germline values: CDR1 SGHDN, CDR2 FVKESK. The CDR3 runs to 18 residues. The assay was immunoSEQ multiplex PCR, and TCRdb's table has in-frame clones only and misses some. In the table there are about 32,000 clones, around 80% of which are singletons. The chain has TRBV14 and TRBJ2-2, with unresolved D. The receptor comes from a man aged 60 to 69 with urothelial cancer. The sample consisted of PBMCs, taken around atezolizumab (anti-PD-L1) treatment. CDR3 loop: CASSRSSLLSLNTGELFF. The CDR3 DNA follows: TGTGCCAGCAGCCGGTCGTCACTACTATCACTGAACACCGGGGAGCTGTTTTTT.